Below are 5 T cell receptor beta chains sequenced from a single sample in a study of T cell responses to AZD1222 COVID-19 vaccine. Sequencing was performed with immunoSEQ multiplex PCR; in TCRdb, only in-frame clones are kept and a portion is missing. Counted here are around 180,000 clones, more than 75% occurring once; the ten biggest clones make up 25% to 30%. The sequencing used peripheral blood, collected 28 days after the second AZD1222 dose. These receptors were taken from an adult who received the AZD1222 COVID-19 vaccine.

The gene calls are TRBV3-1 (or the pseudogene TRBV3-2) and TRBJ2-3; 8 nucleotides align to TRBD2. This CDR3 is 18 amino acids long. V gave up 4 bases and J gave up 4 bases; unmatched junction bases: 16. Germline V lookup: CDR1 LGHDT, CDR2 YNNKEL (reference sequence). CDR3 residues: CASSLNYGGAEVADTQYF. The DNA for the CDR3 is TGTGCCAGCAGCCTAAATTACGGGGGGGCCGAGGTTGCAGATACGCAGTATTTT.

V is TRBV3-1 (or the pseudogene TRBV3-2) and J is TRBJ2-1; D is unclear. CDR3 length: 14 amino acids. Germline V gene sequence: CDR1 LGHDT, CDR2 YNNKEL (reference sequence). Trimming took off 0 bases at V and 6 bases at J, with 9 bases between the two ends. CDR3 nucleotide sequence: TGTGCCAGCAGCCAAGATGGCTTCTTCAATGAGCAGTTCTTC. Encoded protein: CASSQDGFFNEQFF.

The rearrangement joins TRBV7-2 to TRBJ2-5, with D possibly TRBD2 on 5 matching bases. V lost 1 base and J 1 base, leaving 13 bases between the germline ends. Germline CDR1 is SGHTA and CDR2 is FQGNSA. CDR3 length: 16 amino acids. Here the CDR3 DNA reads TGTGCCAGCAGCTTAGGCGGGTACTCGGGCCAAGAGACCCAGTACTTC. Translation: CASSLGGYSGQETQYF. The whole variable domain, filled in from reference TRBV7-2 and TRBJ2-5, reads GAGVSQSPSNKVTEKGKDVELRCDPISGHTALYWYRQSLGQGLEFLIYFQGNSAPDKSGLPSDRFSAERTGGSVSTLTIQRTQQEDSAVYLCASSLGGYSGQETQYFGPGTRLLVL.

The chain couples TRBV18 to TRBJ1-5; D is undetermined. Germline assignment: CDR1 KGHSH and CDR2 LQKENI. Between the trimmed V and J ends, which lost 2 bases and 0 bases, there was a span of 2 bases. The CDR3 consists of 13 residues. DNA for the CDR3: TGTGCCAGCTCACCAAATAGCAATCAGCCCCAGCATTTT. This codes for CASSPNSNQPQHF.

The CDR3 here is CASSGGGDTQYF. For the CDR3, the DNA is TGCGCCAGCAGCGGAGGGGGAGATACGCAGTATTTT. V is TRBV10-2 and J is TRBJ2-3; D tentatively reads TRBD1 or TRBD2 (6 bases each). V lost 6 bases and J lost 5, with 9 bases in between. The CDR3 has 12 amino acids. CDR1 and CDR2 from the germline V gene are WSHSY and SAAADI.